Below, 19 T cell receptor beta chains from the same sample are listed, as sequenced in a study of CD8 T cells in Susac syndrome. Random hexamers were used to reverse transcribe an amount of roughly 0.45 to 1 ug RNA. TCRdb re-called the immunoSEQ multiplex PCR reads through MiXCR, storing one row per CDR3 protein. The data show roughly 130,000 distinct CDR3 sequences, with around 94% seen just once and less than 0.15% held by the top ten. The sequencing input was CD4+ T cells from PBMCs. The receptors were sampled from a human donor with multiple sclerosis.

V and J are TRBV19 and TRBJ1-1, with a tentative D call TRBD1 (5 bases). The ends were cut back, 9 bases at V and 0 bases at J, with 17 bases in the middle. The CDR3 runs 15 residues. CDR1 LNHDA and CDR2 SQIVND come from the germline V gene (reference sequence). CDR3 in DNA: TGTGCCAGCGGGCAGGGTATGGGCATGAACACTGAAGCTTTCTTT. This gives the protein CASGQGMGMNTEAFF.

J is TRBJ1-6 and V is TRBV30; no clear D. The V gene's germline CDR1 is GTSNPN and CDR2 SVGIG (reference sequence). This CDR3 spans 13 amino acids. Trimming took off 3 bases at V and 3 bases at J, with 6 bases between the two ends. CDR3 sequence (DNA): TGTGCCTGGAGGGAGGACTATAATTCACCCCTCCACTTT. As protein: CAWREDYNSPLHF.

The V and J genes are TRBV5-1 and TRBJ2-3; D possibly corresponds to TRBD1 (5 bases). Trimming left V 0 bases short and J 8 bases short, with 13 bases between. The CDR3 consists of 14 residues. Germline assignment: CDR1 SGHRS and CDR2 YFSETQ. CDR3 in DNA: TGCGCCAGCAGCTTGGACTTTTTAGGGGTTACGCAGTATTTT. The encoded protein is CASSLDFLGVTQYF.

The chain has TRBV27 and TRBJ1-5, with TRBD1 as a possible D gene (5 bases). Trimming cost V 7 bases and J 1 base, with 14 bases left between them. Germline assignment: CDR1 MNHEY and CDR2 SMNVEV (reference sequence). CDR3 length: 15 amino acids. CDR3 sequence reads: CASTPAGDSNQPQHF. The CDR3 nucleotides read TGTGCCAGCACTCCGGCGGGGGACAGCAATCAGCCCCAGCATTTT.

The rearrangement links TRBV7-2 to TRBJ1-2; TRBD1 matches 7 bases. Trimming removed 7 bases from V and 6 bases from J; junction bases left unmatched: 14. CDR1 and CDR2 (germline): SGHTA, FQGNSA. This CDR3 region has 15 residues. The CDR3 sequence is CASTRPQGGADGYTF. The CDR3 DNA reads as TGTGCCAGCACAAGACCCCAGGGGGGGGCTGATGGCTACACCTTC.

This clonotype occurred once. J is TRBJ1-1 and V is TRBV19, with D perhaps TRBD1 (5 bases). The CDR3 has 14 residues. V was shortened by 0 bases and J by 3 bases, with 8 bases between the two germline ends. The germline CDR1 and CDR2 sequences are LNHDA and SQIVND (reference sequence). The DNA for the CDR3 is TGTGCCAGTAGTATAGAAGAGGGGTACACTGAAGCTTTCTTT. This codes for CASSIEEGYTEAFF. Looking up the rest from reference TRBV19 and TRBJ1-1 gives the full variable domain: DGGITQSPKYLFRKEGQNVTLSCEQNLNHDAMYWYRQDPGQGLRLIYYSQIVNDFQKGDIAEGYSVSREKKESFPLTVTSAQKNPTAFYLCASSIEEGYTEAFFGQGTRLTVV.

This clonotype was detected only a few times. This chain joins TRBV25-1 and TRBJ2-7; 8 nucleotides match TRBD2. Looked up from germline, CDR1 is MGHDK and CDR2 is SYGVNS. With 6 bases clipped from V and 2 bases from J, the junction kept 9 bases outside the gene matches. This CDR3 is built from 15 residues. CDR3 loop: CASSPVAGLTYEQYF. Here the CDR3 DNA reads TGTGCCAGCAGCCCAGTAGCGGGACTAACCTACGAGCAGTACTTC.

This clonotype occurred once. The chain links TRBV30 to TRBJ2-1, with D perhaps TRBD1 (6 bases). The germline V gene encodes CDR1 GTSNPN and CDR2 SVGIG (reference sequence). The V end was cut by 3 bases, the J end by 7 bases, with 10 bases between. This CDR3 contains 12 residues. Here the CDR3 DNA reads TGTGCCTGGAGCGCTCAGGGGAATGAGCAGTTCTTC. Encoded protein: CAWSAQGNEQFF.

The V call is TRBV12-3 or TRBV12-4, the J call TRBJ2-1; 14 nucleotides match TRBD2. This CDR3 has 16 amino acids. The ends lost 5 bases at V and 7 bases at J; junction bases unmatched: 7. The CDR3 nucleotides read TGTGCCAGCAGTCTCAGACTAGCGGGAGGGGGGAATGAGCAGTTCTTC. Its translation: CASSLRLAGGGNEQFF.

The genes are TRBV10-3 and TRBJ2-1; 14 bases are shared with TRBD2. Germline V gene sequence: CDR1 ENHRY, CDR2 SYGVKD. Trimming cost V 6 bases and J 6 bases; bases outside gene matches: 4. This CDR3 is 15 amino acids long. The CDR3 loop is CAISGTSGSINEQFF. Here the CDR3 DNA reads TGTGCCATCAGCGGGACTAGCGGGAGCATCAATGAGCAGTTCTTC.

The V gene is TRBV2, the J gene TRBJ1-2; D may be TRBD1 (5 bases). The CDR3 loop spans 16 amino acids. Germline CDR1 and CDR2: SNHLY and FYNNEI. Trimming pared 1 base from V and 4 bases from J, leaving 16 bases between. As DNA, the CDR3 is TGTGCCAGCAGTGAAGGGGGGATGGCAGCTTTCTATGGCTACACCTTC. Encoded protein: CASSEGGMAAFYGYTF.

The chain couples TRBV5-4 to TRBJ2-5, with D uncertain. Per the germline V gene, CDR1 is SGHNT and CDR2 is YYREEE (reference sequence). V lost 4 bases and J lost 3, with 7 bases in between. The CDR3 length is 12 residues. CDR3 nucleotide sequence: TGTGCCAGCAGCCAACCTAAAGAGACCCAGTACTTC. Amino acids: CASSQPKETQYF.

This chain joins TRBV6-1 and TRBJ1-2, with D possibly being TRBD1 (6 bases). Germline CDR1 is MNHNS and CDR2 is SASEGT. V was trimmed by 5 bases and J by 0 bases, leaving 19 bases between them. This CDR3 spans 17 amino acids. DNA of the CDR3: TGTGCCAGCAGTCTCACAGGGATGAGGAAAGCTAACTATGGCTACACCTTC. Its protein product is CASSLTGMRKANYGYTF.

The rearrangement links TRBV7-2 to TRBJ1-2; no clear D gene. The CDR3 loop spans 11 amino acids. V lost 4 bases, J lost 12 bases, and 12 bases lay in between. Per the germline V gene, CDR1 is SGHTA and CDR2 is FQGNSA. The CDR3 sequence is CASSYYSWNTF. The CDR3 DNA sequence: TGTGCCAGCAGCTATTATAGCTGGAACACCTTC.

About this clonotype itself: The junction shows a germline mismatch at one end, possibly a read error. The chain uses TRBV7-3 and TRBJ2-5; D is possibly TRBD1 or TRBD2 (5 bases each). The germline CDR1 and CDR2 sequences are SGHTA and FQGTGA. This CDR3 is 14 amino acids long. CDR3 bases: TGTGCCAGCAGCCTAACCGGGGCTGGGGAGACCCAGTACTTC. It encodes CASSLTGAGETQYF.

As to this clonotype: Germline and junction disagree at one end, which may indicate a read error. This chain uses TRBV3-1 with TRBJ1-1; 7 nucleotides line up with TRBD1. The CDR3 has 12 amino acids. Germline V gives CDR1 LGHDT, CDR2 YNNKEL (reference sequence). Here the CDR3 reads CASSLRDSGVCF. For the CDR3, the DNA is TGTGCCAGCAGCCTACGGGACAGCGGGGTTTGCTTT.

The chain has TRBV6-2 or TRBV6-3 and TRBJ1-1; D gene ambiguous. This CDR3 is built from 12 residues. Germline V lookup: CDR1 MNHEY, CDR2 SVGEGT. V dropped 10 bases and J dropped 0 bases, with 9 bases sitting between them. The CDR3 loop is CATSRVNTEAFF. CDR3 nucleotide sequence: TGTGCCACCTCACGGGTGAACACTGAAGCTTTCTTT.

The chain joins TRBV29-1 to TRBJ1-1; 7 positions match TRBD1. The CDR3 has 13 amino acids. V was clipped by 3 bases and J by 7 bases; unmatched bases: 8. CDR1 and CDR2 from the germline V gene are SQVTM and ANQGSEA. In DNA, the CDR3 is TGCAGCGTTGATAAGGGACAGACCCGTGAAGCTTTCTTT. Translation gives CSVDKGQTREAFF. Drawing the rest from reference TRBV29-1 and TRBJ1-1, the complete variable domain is SAVISQKPSRDICQRGTSLTIQCQVDSQVTMMFWYRQQPGQSLTLIATANQGSEATYESGFVIDKFPISRPNLTFSTLTVSNMSPEDSSIYLCSVDKGQTREAFFGQGTRLTVV.

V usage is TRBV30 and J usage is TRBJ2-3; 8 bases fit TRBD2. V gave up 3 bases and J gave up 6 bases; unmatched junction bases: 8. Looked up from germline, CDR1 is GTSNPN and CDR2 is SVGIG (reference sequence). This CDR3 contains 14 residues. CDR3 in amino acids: CAWSSSGSIDTQYF. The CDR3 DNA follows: TGTGCCTGGAGCTCTAGCGGGTCGATCGATACGCAGTATTTT.